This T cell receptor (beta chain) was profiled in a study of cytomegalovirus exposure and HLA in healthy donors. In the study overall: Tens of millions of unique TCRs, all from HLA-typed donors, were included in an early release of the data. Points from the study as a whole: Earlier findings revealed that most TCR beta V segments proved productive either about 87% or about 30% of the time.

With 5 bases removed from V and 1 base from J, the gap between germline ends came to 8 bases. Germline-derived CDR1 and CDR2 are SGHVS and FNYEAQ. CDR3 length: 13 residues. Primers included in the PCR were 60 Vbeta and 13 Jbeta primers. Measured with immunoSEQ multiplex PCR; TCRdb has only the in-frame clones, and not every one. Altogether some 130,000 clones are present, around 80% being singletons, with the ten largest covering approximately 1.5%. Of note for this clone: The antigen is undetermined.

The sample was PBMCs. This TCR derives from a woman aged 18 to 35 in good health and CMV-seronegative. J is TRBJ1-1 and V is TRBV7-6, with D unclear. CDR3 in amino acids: CASSQTRNTEAFF. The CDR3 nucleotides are TGTGCCAGCAGCCAAACAAGGAACACTGAAGCTTTCTTT.